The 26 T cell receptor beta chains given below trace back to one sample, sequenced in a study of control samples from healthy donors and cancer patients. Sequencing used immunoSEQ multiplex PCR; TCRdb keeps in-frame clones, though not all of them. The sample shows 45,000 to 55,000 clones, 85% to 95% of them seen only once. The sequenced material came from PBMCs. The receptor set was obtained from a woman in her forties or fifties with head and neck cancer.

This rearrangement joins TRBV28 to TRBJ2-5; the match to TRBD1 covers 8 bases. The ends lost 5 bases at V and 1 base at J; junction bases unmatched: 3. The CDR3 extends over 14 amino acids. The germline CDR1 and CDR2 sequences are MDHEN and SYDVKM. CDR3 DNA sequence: TGTGCCAGCAGTCAGGACAGGGTCCAAGAGACCCAGTACTTC. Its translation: CASSQDRVQETQYF.

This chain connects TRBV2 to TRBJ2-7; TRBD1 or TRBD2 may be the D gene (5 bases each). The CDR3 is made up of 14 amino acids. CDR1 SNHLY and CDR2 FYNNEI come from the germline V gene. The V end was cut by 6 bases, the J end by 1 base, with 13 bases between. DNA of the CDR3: TGTGCCAGCAGGCCGGGACGCCAGTCCTACGAGCAGTACTTC. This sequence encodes CASRPGRQSYEQYF. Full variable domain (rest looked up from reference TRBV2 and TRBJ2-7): EPEVTQTPSHQVTQMGQEVILRCVPISNHLYFYWYRQILGQKVEFLVSFYNNEISEKSEIFDDQFSVERPDGSNFTLKIRSTKLEDSAMYFCASRPGRQSYEQYFGPGTRLTVT.

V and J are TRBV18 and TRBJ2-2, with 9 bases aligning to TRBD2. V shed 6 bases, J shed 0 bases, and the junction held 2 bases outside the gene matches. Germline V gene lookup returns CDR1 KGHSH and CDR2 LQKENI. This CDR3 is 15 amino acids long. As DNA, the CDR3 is TGTGCCAGCTCTTTAGCGGGGGCGAACACCGGGGAGCTGTTTTTT. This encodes CASSLAGANTGELFF.

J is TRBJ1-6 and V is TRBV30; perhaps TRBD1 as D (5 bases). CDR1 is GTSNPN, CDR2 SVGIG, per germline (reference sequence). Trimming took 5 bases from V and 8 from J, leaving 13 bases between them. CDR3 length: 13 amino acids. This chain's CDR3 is CAWGRGFDSPLHF. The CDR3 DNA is TGTGCCTGGGGAAGGGGATTTGATTCACCCCTCCACTTT.

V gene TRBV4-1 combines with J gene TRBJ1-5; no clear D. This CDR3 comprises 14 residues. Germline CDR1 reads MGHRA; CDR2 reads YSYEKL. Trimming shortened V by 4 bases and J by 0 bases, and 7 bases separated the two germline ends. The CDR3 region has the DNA TGCGCCAGCAGCCTGCCGGATAGCAATCAGCCCCAGCATTTT. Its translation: CASSLPDSNQPQHF.

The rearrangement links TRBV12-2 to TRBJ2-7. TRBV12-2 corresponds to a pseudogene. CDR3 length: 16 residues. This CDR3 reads CASRIGWQSCSYEQYF. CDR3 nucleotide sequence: TGTGCAAGTCGGATAGGGTGGCAGTCCTGTTCCTACGAGCAGTACTTC.

The CDR3 loop is CASSFPVFYGYTF. CDR3 DNA: TGTGCCAGCAGTTTCCCGGTTTTCTATGGCTACACCTTC. The chain couples TRBV12-3 or TRBV12-4 to TRBJ1-2; no clear D. The CDR3 is 13 residues long. The V end lost 3 bases, the J end lost 4 bases, and 9 bases lay between the germline ends.

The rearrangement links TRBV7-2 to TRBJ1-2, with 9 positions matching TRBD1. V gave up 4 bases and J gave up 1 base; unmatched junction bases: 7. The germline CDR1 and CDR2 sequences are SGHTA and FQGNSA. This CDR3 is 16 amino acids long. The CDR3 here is CASSSRGTGFNYGYTF. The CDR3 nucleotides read TGTGCCAGCAGCTCCAGGGGGACAGGGTTTAACTATGGCTACACCTTC.

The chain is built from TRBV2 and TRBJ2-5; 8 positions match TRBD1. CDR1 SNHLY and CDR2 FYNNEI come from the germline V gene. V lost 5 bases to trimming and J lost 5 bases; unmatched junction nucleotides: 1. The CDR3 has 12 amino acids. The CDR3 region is CASSYRGETQYF. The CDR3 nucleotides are TGTGCCAGCAGTTACAGGGGGGAGACCCAGTACTTC.

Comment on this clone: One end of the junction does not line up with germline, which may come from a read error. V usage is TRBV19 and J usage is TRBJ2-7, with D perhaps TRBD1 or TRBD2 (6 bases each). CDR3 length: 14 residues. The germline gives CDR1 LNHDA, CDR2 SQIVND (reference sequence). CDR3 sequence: CVSSRGGASYEQYF. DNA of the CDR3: TGTGTCAGTAGCAGGGGCGGGGCCTCCTACGAGCAGTACTTC.

Written as DNA, the CDR3 is TGCGCCAGCAGCCAAGGGGGGAGCCGAGAGCTGTTTTTT. This encodes CASSQGGSRELFF. The rearrangement joins TRBV4-1 to TRBJ2-2, with D perhaps TRBD1 or TRBD2 (5 bases each). In germline, CDR1 is MGHRA, CDR2 YSYEKL. The V gene lost 1 base and the J gene lost 11 bases, with 11 bases spanning the gap. This CDR3 comprises 13 residues.

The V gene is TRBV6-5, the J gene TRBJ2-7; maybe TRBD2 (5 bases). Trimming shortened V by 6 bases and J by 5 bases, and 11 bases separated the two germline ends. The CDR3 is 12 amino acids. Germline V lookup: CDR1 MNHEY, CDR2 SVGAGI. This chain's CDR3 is CASSTDGDEQYF. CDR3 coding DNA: TGTGCCAGCAGCACGGACGGGGACGAGCAGTACTTC.

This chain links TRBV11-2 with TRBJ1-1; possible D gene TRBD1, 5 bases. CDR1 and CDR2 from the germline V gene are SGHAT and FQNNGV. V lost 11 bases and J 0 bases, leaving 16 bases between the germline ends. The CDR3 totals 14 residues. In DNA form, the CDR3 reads TGTGCCTCGATCGGGGGAATGATGAACACTGAAGCTTTCTTT. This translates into CASIGGMMNTEAFF.

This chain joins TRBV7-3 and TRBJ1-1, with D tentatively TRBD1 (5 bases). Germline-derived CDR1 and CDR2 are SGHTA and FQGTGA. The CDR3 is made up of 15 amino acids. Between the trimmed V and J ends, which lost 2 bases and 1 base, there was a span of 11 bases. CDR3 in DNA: TGTGCCAGCAGCTTAGCAGGGATGGGGAACACTGAAGCTTTCTTT. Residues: CASSLAGMGNTEAFF. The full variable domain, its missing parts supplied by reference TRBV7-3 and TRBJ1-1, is GAGVSQTPSNKVTEKGKYVELRCDPISGHTALYWYRQSLGQGPEFLIYFQGTGAADDSGLPNDRFFAVRPEGSVSTLKIQRTERGDSAVYLCASSLAGMGNTEAFFGQGTRLTVV.

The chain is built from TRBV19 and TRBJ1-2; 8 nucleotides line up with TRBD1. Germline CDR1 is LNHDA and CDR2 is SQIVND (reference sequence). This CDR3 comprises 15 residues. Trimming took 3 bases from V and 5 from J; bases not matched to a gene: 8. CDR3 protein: CASSIGQGARYGYTF. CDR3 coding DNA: TGTGCCAGTAGTATCGGGCAGGGGGCTAGATATGGCTACACCTTC.

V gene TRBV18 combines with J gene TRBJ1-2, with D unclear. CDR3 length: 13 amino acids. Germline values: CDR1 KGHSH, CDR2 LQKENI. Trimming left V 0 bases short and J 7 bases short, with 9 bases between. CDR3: CASSPPWGLGYTF. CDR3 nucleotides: TGTGCCAGCTCACCACCGTGGGGTCTTGGCTACACCTTC.

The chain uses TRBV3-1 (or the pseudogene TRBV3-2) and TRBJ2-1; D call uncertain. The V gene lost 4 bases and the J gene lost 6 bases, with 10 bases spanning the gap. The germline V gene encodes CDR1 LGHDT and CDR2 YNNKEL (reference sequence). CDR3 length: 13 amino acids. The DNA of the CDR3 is TGTGCCAGCAGCCCCCCGCCCCCCAATGAGCAGTTCTTC. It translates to CASSPPPPNEQFF.

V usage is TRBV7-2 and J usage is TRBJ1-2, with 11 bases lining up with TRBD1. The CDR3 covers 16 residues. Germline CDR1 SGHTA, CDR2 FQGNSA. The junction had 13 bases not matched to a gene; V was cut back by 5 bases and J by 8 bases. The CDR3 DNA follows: TGTGCCAGCAGCCCTAGGCTGGGACAGGGGGTAGGAGGCTACACCTTC. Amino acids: CASSPRLGQGVGGYTF.

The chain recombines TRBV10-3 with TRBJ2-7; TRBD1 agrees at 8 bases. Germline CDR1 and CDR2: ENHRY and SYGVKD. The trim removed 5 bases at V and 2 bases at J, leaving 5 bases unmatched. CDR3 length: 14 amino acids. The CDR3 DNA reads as TGTGCCATCAGTCCGGGACAGGAGACCTACGAGCAGTACTTC. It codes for CAISPGQETYEQYF.

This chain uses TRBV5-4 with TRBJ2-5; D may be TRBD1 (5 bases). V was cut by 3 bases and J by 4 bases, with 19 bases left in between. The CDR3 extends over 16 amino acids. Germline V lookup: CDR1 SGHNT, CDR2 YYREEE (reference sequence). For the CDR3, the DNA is TGTGCCAGCAGCTCGACCCTGACAGCATTGGGAGAGACCCAGTACTTC. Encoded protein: CASSSTLTALGETQYF.

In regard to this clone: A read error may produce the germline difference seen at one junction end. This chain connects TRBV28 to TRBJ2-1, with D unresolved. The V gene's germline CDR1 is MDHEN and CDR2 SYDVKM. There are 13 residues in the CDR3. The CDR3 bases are TGTGCCAGCAGTTTGAGCTCCCACAATGAGCAGTTCTTC. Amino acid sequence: CASSLSSHNEQFF.

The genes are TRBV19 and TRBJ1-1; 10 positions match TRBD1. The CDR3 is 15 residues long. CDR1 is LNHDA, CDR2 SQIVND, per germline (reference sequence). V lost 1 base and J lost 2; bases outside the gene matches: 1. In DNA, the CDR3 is TGTGCCAGTAGTATAGGGGACAGGGGAAACACTGAAGCTTTCTTT. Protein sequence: CASSIGDRGNTEAFF.

CDR3: CAIRGEWGQPQHF. The CDR3 nucleotides read TGTGCCATCAGGGGGGAATGGGGTCAGCCCCAGCATTTT. The rearrangement joins TRBV10-3 to TRBJ1-5; maybe TRBD1 (5 bases). The CDR3 covers 13 residues. CDR1 ENHRY and CDR2 SYGVKD come from the germline V gene. V shed 6 bases and J shed 6 bases, with 12 bases lying between them.

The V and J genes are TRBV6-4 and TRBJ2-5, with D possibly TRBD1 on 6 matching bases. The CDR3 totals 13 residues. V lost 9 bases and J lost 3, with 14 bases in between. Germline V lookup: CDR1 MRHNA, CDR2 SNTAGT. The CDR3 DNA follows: TGTGCCAGGACGGGGCAGGGGAAAGAGACCCAGTACTTC. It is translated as CARTGQGKETQYF.

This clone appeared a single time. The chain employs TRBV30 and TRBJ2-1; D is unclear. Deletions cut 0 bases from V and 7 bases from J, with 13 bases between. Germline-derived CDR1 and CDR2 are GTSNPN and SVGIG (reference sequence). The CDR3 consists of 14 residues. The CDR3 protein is CAWSVRDYGNEQFF. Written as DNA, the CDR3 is TGTGCCTGGAGTGTACGTGATTACGGGAATGAGCAGTTCTTC.

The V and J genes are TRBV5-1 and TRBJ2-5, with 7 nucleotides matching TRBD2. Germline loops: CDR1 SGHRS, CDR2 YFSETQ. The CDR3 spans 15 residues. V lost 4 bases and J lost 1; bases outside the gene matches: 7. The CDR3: CASSPLGGTQETQYF. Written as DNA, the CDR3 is TGCGCCAGCAGCCCCCTCGGGGGGACCCAAGAGACCCAGTACTTC. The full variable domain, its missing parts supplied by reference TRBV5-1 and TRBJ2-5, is KAGVTQTPRYLIKTRGQQVTLSCSPISGHRSVSWYQQTPGQGLQFLFEYFSETQRNKGNFPGRFSGRQFSNSRSEMNVSTLELGDSALYLCASSPLGGTQETQYFGPGTRLLVL.